The clone carrying this T cell receptor beta chain came up a few times. TCRdb's table, derived via immunoSEQ multiplex PCR, lists solely in-frame clones and lacks some. Among about 78,000 clones listed, around 77% were seen once. This record comes from a study of blood T cell repertoires in COVID-19. On the study more broadly: The analysed material was cDNA or gDNA that came from T cells, B-cell-depleted T cells, or PBMCs.

This CDR3 spans 16 amino acids. The germline V and J ends were trimmed by 2 bases and 2 bases, with 15 bases remaining between them. Germline lookup yields CDR1 KGHDR and CDR2 SFDVKD. This TCR derives from a human donor in a cohort sampled during active COVID-19. The chain employs TRBV24-1 and TRBJ2-7, with TRBD2 as a possible D gene (6 bases). The sample was peripheral blood. CDR3 sequence (DNA): TGTGCCACCAGTGATTCCACCTTTCGCGGGGCCTACGAGCAGTACTTC. Protein sequence: CATSDSTFRGAYEQYF.